The rows below give T cell receptor beta chains drawn from one sample of a study of spatial heterogeneity in lung cancer. A single record per CDR3 protein comes from TCRdb applying MiXCR to the 5' RACE reads. The repertoire holds approximately 100,000 distinct CDR3 sequences, with 19% as singletons. The sample here was PBMCs, taken at follow-up. Receptor source: a male donor with early-stage non-small cell lung cancer. CDR3s leave out the opening cysteine and the closing phenylalanine or tryptophan. Each record gives: J gene, V gene, CDR3 protein.

J: TRBJ1-1; V: TRBV7-2; CDR3: ASSLVGGEAEAF
J: TRBJ2-5; V: TRBV7-2; CDR3: ASSLTGVLETQY
J: TRBJ1-2; V: TRBV6-2/TRBV6-3; CDR3: ASRATRDRGDSYGYT
J: TRBJ1-2; V: TRBV7-2; CDR3: ASSRTDANYGYT
J: TRBJ2-1; V: TRBV20-1; CDR3: SAPVRAGGLEQF
J: TRBJ1-1; V: TRBV7-2; CDR3: ASSLARTMGEAF
J: TRBJ1-3; V: TRBV5-5; CDR3: ASSLDPPRNTIY
J: TRBJ2-1; V: TRBV11-2; CDR3: ASSPGRDLF
J: TRBJ2-7; V: TRBV7-9; CDR3: ASSLAGGFQQY
J: TRBJ1-1; V: TRBV10-3; CDR3: AHQAGPGGEAF
J: TRBJ1-2; V: TRBV6-5; CDR3: ASRGLGFARGYT
J: TRBJ2-5; V: TRBV20-1; CDR3: SAPMVSGVEETQY
J: TRBJ1-3; V: TRBV20-1; CDR3: SARDQELSGNTIY
J: TRBJ2-2; V: TRBV7-9; CDR3: ASSLALGQGNTGELF
J: TRBJ2-1; V: TRBV29-1; CDR3: SVEAADNEQF
J: TRBJ2-3; V: TRBV3-1; CDR3: ASSSGSTDTQY
J: TRBJ1-1; V: TRBV20-1; CDR3: SARLRQGLNTEAF
J: TRBJ2-1; V: TRBV24-1; CDR3: ATSDPGTGSHEQF
J: TRBJ1-2; V: TRBV24-1; CDR3: ATSGTPDGYT
J: TRBJ2-1; V: TRBV4-1; CDR3: ASSRMSTSGASEQF
J: TRBJ2-4; V: TRBV19; CDR3: ASSSGDAKNIQY
J: TRBJ2-5; V: TRBV7-9; CDR3: ASSSGGRETQY
J: TRBJ2-1; V: TRBV20-1; CDR3: SATSGRSSYNEQF
J: TRBJ1-4; V: TRBV24-1; CDR3: ATSDGGPASLF
J: TRBJ2-1; V: TRBV5-1; CDR3: ASSLVWDRNNEQF
J: TRBJ2-7; V: TRBV30; CDR3: AWSVQGLSSYEQY
J: TRBJ1-2; V: TRBV9; CDR3: ASSVAARQGRGYT
J: TRBJ2-1; V: TRBV5-1; CDR3: ASSPSGGTDEQF
J: TRBJ1-4; V: TRBV25-1; CDR3: ASSEWGDEKLF
J: TRBJ1-2; V: TRBV10-3; CDR3: AISEPSRQGDYGYT
J: TRBJ2-1; V: TRBV6-5; CDR3: ASSYLTSREQF
J: TRBJ2-1; V: TRBV6-2/TRBV6-3; CDR3: ASRGGTSGARAEQF
J: TRBJ2-3; V: TRBV7-2; CDR3: ASSPQGSGGALDTQY
J: TRBJ2-2; V: TRBV6-5; CDR3: ASSLSTGTANTGELF
J: TRBJ2-5; V: TRBV2; CDR3: ASTLKETQY
J: TRBJ2-4; V: TRBV6-6; CDR3: ASSHGGRGNIQY
J: TRBJ1-1; V: TRBV20-1; CDR3: SARTGAGEAF
J: TRBJ2-5; V: TRBV5-1; CDR3: ASSLTGAGQETQY
J: TRBJ1-1; V: TRBV27; CDR3: ASRTDRGGLNTEAF
J: TRBJ2-1; V: TRBV9; CDR3: ASSVTSSGEQF
J: TRBJ2-1; V: TRBV4-3; CDR3: ASSQFWGTSEDNEQF
J: TRBJ1-5; V: TRBV2; CDR3: ASSAQGAEQPQH
J: TRBJ2-1; V: TRBV5-4; CDR3: ASSLGGSGSPYNEQF
J: TRBJ1-1; V: TRBV5-1; CDR3: ASSGGQVNTEAF
J: TRBJ2-7; V: TRBV15; CDR3: ATSRDKRVGQY
J: TRBJ2-1; V: TRBV19; CDR3: ASSISSGSSYNEQF